Each of the 14 T cell receptor beta chains below was sequenced from the same sample in a study of OX40 agonist ivuxolimab in advanced cancers. The data were produced by immunoSEQ multiplex PCR, yet TCRdb's version contains in-frame clones alone and is incomplete. The sample has fewer than 95,000 clones; more than 90% are singletons. The sequencing used CD4+ or CD8+ T cells sorted from blood, collected in a trial of the OX40 agonist ivuxolimab. The receptors here all came from an adult with an advanced solid tumor such as melanoma, head and neck, liver or kidney cancer.

The chain employs TRBV18 and TRBJ1-5; D ambiguous. Trimming removed 0 bases at V and 1 base at J, with 4 bases between. The germline V gene has CDR1 KGHSH and CDR2 LQKENI. The CDR3 is 14 residues long. The CDR3 DNA reads as TGTGCCAGCTCACCACCGGGCAGCAATCAGCCCCAGCATTTT. It is translated as CASSPPGSNQPQHF.

The V call is TRBV5-8, the J call TRBJ2-7; D is perhaps TRBD2 (6 bases). V was clipped by 5 bases and J by 4 bases, with 10 bases between them. The CDR3 runs to 12 residues. In germline, CDR1 is SGHTS, CDR2 YDEGEE. The chain's CDR3 is CASRGGPYEQYF. Written as DNA, the CDR3 is TGTGCCAGCAGGGGGGGACCGTACGAGCAGTACTTC.

This rearrangement joins TRBV9 to TRBJ2-5, with 10 positions matching TRBD2. Looked up from germline, CDR1 is SGDLS and CDR2 is YYNGEE. The CDR3 is made up of 15 amino acids. Trimming cost V 1 base and J 5 bases; bases outside gene matches: 5. CDR3 DNA: TGTGCCAGCAGCGTAAGCGGGGGGGCCAGGGAGACCCAGTACTTC. Protein: CASSVSGGARETQYF.

The chain couples TRBV13 to TRBJ2-7, with 12 bases that match TRBD2. CDR3 length: 18 amino acids. The germline gives CDR1 PRHDT, CDR2 FYEKMQ (reference sequence). V was clipped by 0 bases and J by 1 base; unmatched bases: 7. The CDR3 region is CASSLGRPSGRGSYEQYF. The CDR3 DNA follows: TGTGCCAGCAGCTTAGGCCGCCCTAGCGGGAGGGGTTCCTACGAGCAGTACTTC.

The rearrangement uses TRBV5-1 and TRBJ2-3; 14 nucleotides align to TRBD2. The germline gives CDR1 SGHRS, CDR2 YFSETQ. V lost 2 bases to trimming and J lost 6 bases; unmatched junction nucleotides: 2. CDR3 length equals 15 residues. The CDR3 reads CASSFGTSGGDTQYF. Here the CDR3 DNA reads TGCGCCAGCAGCTTCGGGACTAGCGGGGGTGATACGCAGTATTTT. The complete variable domain, with remaining parts taken from reference TRBV5-1 and TRBJ2-3, reads KAGVTQTPRYLIKTRGQQVTLSCSPISGHRSVSWYQQTPGQGLQFLFEYFSETQRNKGNFPGRFSGRQFSNSRSEMNVSTLELGDSALYLCASSFGTSGGDTQYFGPGTRLTVL.

DNA of the CDR3: TGTGCCAGCAGTTCCGACAGTTATGGCTACACCTTC. Amino acids: CASSSDSYGYTF. The gene calls are TRBV28 and TRBJ1-2; a possible D gene is TRBD1 (5 bases). Germline V CDR1 and CDR2: MDHEN, SYDVKM. V dropped 4 bases and J dropped 5 bases, with 8 bases sitting between them. The CDR3 runs 12 residues.

The chain couples TRBV27 to TRBJ2-3; D is unresolved. Germline lookup yields CDR1 MNHEY and CDR2 SMNVEV (reference sequence). Trimming took 6 bases from V and 4 from J, leaving 17 bases between them. The CDR3 is made up of 15 amino acids. CDR3 in amino acids: CASRTRTRIPDTQYF. For the CDR3, the DNA is TGTGCCAGCAGAACCCGAACACGGATCCCAGATACGCAGTATTTT.

The chain recombines TRBV11-2 with TRBJ2-2, with D unresolved. In germline, CDR1 is SGHAT, CDR2 FQNNGV. There are 12 residues in the CDR3. The V gene lost 2 bases and the J gene lost 5 bases, with 3 bases spanning the gap. CDR3 amino acids: CASSLKTGELFF. The CDR3 DNA follows: TGTGCCAGCAGCTTAAAGACCGGGGAGCTGTTTTTT.

Comment on this clone: The sample contains more than one DNA sequence encoding this CDR3. The rearrangement links TRBV19 to TRBJ2-7; D remains unclear. V was pared by 1 base and J by 0 bases, with 7 bases between. Germline V CDR1 and CDR2: LNHDA, SQIVND (reference sequence). The CDR3 is made up of 14 amino acids. CDR3 loop: CASSIAGSSYEQYF. CDR3 coding DNA: TGTGCCAGTAGTATAGCGGGCAGCTCCTACGAGCAGTACTTC.

This chain uses TRBV6-1 with TRBJ1-2; D is perhaps TRBD1 (5 bases). This CDR3 is built from 17 residues. Trimming cost V 1 base and J 0 bases, with 15 bases left between them. Germline V CDR1 and CDR2: MNHNS, SASEGT. CDR3 loop: CASSEGGNLITNYGYTF. The CDR3 nucleotides read TGTGCCAGCAGTGAAGGGGGGAATCTAATTACTAACTATGGCTACACCTTC.

The chain uses TRBV9 and TRBJ2-3, with TRBD1 identical over 7 bases. V lost 0 bases and J lost 4; bases outside the gene matches: 2. CDR1 SGDLS and CDR2 YYNGEE come from the germline V gene. The CDR3 length is 14 residues. CDR3 coding DNA: TGTGCCAGCAGCGTAGGGGGACAGCCAGATACGCAGTATTTT. This codes for CASSVGGQPDTQYF.

This clone was recorded once. V usage is TRBV19 and J usage is TRBJ1-5; no clear D gene. The ends were cut back, 8 bases at V and 9 bases at J, with 8 bases in the middle. The germline CDR1 and CDR2 sequences are LNHDA and SQIVND (reference sequence). The CDR3 has 10 amino acids. DNA of the CDR3: TGTGCCAGTGGGGTCTCGCCCCAGCATTTT. This codes for CASGVSPQHF.

The CDR3 here is CASSGAGGNEQFF. For the CDR3, the DNA is TGTGCCAGTAGCGGGGCTGGGGGCAATGAGCAGTTCTTC. V is TRBV19 and J is TRBJ2-1; D tentatively reads TRBD1 or TRBD2 (5 bases each). Germline CDR1 reads LNHDA; CDR2 reads SQIVND (reference sequence). Trimming took off 6 bases at V and 6 bases at J, with 12 bases between the two ends. This CDR3 is 13 amino acids long.

The rearrangement joins TRBV9 to TRBJ1-2; no clear D gene. V lost 1 base and J 2 bases, leaving 6 bases between the germline ends. The germline CDR1 and CDR2 sequences are SGDLS and YYNGEE. The length of the CDR3 is 13 residues. Here the CDR3 reads CASSVTVNYGYTF. CDR3 coding DNA: TGTGCCAGCAGCGTAACGGTGAACTATGGCTACACCTTC.